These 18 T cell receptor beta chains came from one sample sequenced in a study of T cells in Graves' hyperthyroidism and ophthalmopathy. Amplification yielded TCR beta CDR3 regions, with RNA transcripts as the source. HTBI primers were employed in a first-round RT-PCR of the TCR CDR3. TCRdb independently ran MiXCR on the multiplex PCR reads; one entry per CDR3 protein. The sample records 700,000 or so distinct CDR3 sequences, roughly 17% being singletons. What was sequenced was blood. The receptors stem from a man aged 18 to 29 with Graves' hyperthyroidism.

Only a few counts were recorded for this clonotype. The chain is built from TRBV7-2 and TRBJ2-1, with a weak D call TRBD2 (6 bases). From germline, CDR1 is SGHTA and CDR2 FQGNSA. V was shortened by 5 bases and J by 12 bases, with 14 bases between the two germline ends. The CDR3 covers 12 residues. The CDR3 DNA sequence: TGTGCCAGCAGCGTTTTTGGTAGCGGGCAGTTCTTC. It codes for CASSVFGSGQFF.

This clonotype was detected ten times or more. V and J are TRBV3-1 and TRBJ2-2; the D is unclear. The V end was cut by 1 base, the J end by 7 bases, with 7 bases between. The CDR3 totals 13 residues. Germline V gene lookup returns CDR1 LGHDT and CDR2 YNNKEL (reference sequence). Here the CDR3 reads CASSQGEVGELFF. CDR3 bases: TGTGCCAGCAGCCAAGGGGAAGTCGGGGAGCTGTTTTTT.

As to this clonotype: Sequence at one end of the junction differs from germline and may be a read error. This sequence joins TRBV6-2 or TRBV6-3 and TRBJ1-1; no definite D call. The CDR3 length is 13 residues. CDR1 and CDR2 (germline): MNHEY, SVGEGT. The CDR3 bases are TGTACCAGCAGTTACGCTGGGTACGCTGAAGCTTTCTTT. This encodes CTSSYAGYAEAFF.

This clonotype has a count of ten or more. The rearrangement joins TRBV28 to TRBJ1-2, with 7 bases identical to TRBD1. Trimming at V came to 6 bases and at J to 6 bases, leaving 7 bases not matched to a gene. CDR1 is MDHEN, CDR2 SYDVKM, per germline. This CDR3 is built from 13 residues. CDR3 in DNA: TGTGCCAGCAGATTGGAGGGGGCTGATGGCTACACCTTC. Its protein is CASRLEGADGYTF.

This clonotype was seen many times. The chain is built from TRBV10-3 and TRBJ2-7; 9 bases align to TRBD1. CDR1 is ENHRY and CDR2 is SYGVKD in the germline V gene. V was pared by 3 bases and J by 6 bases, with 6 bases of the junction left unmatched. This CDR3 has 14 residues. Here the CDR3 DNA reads TGTGCCATCAGTGAACTACAGGGGGCTGGCGAGCAGTACTTC. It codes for CAISELQGAGEQYF.

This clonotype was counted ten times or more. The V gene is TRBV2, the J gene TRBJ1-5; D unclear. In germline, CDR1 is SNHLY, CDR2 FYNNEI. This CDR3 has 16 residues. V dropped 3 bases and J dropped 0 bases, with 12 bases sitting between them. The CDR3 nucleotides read TGTGCCAGCAGTGATTGGCGAGCTTATAGCAATCAGCCCCAGCATTTT. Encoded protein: CASSDWRAYSNQPQHF.

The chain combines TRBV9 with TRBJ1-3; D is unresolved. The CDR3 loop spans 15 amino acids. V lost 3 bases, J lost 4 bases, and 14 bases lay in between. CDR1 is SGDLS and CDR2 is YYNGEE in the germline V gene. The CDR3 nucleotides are TGTGCCAGCAGCGCCTCAGGAGTTCCCGGAAACACCATATATTTT. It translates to CASSASGVPGNTIYF. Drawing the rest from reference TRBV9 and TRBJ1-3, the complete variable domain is DSGVTQTPKHLITATGQRVTLRCSPRSGDLSVYWYQQSLDQGLQFLIQYYNGEERAKGNILERFSAQQFPDLHSELNLSSLELGDSALYFCASSASGVPGNTIYFGEGSWLTVV.

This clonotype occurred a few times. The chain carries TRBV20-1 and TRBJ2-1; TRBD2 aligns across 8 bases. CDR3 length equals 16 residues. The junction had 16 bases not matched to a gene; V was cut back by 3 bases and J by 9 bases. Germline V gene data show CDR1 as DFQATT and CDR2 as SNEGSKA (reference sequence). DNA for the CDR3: TGCAGTGCTAGGGCAGGATTGGGACTAGGTTTTGGTGAGCAGTTCTTC. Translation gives CSARAGLGLGFGEQFF.

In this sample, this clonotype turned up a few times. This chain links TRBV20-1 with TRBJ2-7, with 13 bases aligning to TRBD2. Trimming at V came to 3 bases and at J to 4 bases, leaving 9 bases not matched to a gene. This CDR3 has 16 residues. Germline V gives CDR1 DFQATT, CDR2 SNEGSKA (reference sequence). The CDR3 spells CSASGTSGKREYEQYF. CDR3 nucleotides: TGCAGTGCTAGTGGGACTAGCGGGAAAAGGGAATACGAGCAGTACTTC.

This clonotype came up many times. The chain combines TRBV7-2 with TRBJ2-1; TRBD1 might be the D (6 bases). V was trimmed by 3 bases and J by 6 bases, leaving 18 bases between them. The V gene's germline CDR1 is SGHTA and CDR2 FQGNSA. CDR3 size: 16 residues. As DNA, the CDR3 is TGTGCCAGCAGCTTGGGTATTCTCGGGACACCCAATGAGCAGTTCTTC. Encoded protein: CASSLGILGTPNEQFF.

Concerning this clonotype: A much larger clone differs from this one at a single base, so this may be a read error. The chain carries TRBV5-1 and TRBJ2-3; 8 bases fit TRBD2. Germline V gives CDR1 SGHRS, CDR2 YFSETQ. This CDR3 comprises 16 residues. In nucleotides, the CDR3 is TGCGCCAGCAGCCCATTAGGGGCGGGAGGCTCAGATATGCAGTATTTT. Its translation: CASSPLGAGGSDMQYF.

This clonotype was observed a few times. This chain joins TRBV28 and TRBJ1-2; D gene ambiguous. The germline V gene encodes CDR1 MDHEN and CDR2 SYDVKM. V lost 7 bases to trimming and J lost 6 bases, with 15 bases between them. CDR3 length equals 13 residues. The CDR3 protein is CASTPVGSNGYTF. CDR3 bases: TGTGCCAGCACCCCGGTAGGGAGTAATGGCTACACCTTC.

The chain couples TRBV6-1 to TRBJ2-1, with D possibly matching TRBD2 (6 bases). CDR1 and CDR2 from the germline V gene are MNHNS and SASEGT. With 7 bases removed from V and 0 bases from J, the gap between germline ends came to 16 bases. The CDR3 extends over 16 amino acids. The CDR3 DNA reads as TGTGCCAGCATCATCCAACTGACTAGCTCCTACAATGAGCAGTTCTTC. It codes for CASIIQLTSSYNEQFF.

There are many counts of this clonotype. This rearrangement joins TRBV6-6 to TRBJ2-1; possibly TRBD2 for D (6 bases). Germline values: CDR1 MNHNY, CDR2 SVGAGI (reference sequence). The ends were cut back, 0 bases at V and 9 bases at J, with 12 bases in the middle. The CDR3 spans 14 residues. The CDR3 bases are TGTGCCAGCAGTTACTCACTAGCCCGGGGTGAGCAGTTCTTC. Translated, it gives CASSYSLARGEQFF.

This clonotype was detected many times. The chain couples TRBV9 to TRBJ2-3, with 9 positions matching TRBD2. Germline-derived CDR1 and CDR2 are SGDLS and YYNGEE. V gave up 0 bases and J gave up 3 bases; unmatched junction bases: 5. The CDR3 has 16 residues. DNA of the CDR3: TGTGCCAGCAGCGTAGAGGTAGCGGGAGATACAGATACGCAGTATTTT. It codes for CASSVEVAGDTDTQYF.

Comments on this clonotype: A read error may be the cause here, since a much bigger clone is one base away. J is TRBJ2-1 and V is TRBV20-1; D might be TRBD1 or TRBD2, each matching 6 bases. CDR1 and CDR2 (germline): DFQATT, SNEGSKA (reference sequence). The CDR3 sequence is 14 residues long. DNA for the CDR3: TGCGGTGCTAGGGGGGACCTCTCCTACAATGAGCAGTTCTTC. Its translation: CGARGDLSYNEQFF.

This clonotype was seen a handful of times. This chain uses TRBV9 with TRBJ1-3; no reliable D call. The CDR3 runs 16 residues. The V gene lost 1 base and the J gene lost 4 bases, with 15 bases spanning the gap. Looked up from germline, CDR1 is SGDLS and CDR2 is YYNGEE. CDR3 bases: TGTGCCAGCAGCGTACAACCGGCCTCACAGGGAAACACCATATATTTT. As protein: CASSVQPASQGNTIYF.

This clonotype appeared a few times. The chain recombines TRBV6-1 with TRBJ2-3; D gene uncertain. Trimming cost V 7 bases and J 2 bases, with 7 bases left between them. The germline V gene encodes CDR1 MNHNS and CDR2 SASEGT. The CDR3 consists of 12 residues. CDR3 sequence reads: CASKLDTDTQYF. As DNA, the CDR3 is TGTGCCAGCAAGCTAGACACAGATACGCAGTATTTT.